These 31 T cell receptor beta chains came from one sample sequenced in a study of CD8 T cells in Susac syndrome. Reverse transcription of about 0.5 to 1 ug RNA used random hexamers. MiXCR, run by TCRdb on the immunoSEQ multiplex PCR reads, gives a single entry per CDR3 protein. The sample has approximately 150,000 distinct CDR3 sequences, about 95% seen once. The sequenced material came from CD4+ T cells from PBMCs. The receptors were sampled from a human donor with multiple sclerosis.

This clonotype showed up just once. V gene TRBV12-3 or TRBV12-4 combines with J gene TRBJ1-2; 9 bases match TRBD1. After removal of 6 bases from V and 7 bases from J, the junction contained 12 bases not matched to a gene. The CDR3 sequence is 15 residues long. The CDR3 protein is CASSTGVDRGFGYTF. The CDR3, as DNA: TGTGCCAGCAGCACTGGAGTGGACAGGGGCTTTGGCTACACCTTC.

This clonotype was seen once. The chain combines TRBV10-3 with TRBJ1-2, with D unresolved. V was clipped by 0 bases and J by 8 bases, with 10 bases between them. This CDR3 spans 13 amino acids. Looked up from germline, CDR1 is ENHRY and CDR2 is SYGVKD. CDR3 region: CAISESPWRGYTF. DNA of the CDR3: TGTGCCATCAGTGAGTCCCCCTGGAGGGGCTACACCTTC.

Written as DNA, the CDR3 is TGTGCCAGCAGTTATCCGGGACAGGGCCAGGATGAGCAGTTCTTC. Translating gives CASSYPGQGQDEQFF. This chain links TRBV7-2 with TRBJ2-1; 9 bases align to TRBD1. The germline gives CDR1 SGHTA, CDR2 FQGNSA. The CDR3 length is 15 residues. V dropped 6 bases and J dropped 8; count of bases not matched to a gene: 11.

This rearrangement joins TRBV9 to TRBJ2-5, with D unclear. V lost 2 bases, J lost 4 bases, and 12 bases lay in between. CDR1 SGDLS and CDR2 YYNGEE come from the germline V gene. The CDR3 covers 14 residues. This CDR3 is CASSVWGEGETQYF. Here the CDR3 DNA reads TGTGCCAGCAGCGTTTGGGGTGAAGGAGAGACCCAGTACTTC.

The count of this clonotype is one. The chain has TRBV30 and TRBJ1-5; D gene ambiguous. Deletions cut 2 bases from V and 5 bases from J, with 16 bases between. Per germline, CDR1 GTSNPN and CDR2 SVGIG (reference sequence). The CDR3 covers 15 residues. CDR3 nucleotide sequence: TGTGCCTGGAGTTTTGGGCAGGTGTCGGATCAGCCCCAGCATTTT. It is translated as CAWSFGQVSDQPQHF.

The chain links TRBV6-1 to TRBJ1-2, with 10 bases matching TRBD1. Germline CDR1 is MNHNS and CDR2 is SASEGT. The V segment lost 10 bases and the J segment 4 bases; nucleotides outside the gene matches: 6. The CDR3 consists of 13 residues. The CDR3 sequence is CAIRTGGFYGYTF. The CDR3 coding sequence is TGTGCCATTCGGACAGGGGGATTCTATGGCTACACCTTC.

The chain recombines TRBV30 with TRBJ1-2; no clear D gene. The CDR3 spans 15 residues. Per the germline V gene, CDR1 is GTSNPN and CDR2 is SVGIG (reference sequence). V shed 2 bases and J shed 4 bases, with 17 bases lying between them. CDR3 DNA sequence: TGTGCCTGGAGTCCCATCAACCGGGCAGGCTATGGCTACACCTTC. It is translated as CAWSPINRAGYGYTF.

This clonotype appeared once. This rearrangement joins TRBV18 to TRBJ1-2; D might be TRBD1 (5 bases). This CDR3 has 13 amino acids. Germline V lookup: CDR1 KGHSH, CDR2 LQKENI. Trimming removed 3 bases at V and 4 bases at J, with 9 bases between. CDR3 sequence reads: CASSPLDSYGYTF. The CDR3 DNA reads as TGTGCCAGCTCACCGTTAGACAGCTATGGCTACACCTTC.

The chain couples TRBV6-2 or TRBV6-3 to TRBJ1-1; tentatively, D is TRBD1 (5 bases). V was clipped by 4 bases and J by 0 bases, with 6 bases between them. This CDR3 is 13 amino acids long. Looked up from germline, CDR1 is MNHEY and CDR2 is SVGEGT. In DNA form, the CDR3 reads TGTGCCAGCAGTTCCAGGGTGAACACTGAAGCTTTCTTT. Its protein is CASSSRVNTEAFF.

This clonotype was detected only a few times. The gene calls are TRBV27 and TRBJ1-5; tentative D call: TRBD1 (5 bases). In germline, CDR1 is MNHEY, CDR2 SMNVEV (reference sequence). The germline V and J ends were trimmed by 2 bases and 4 bases, with 6 bases remaining between them. This CDR3 contains 13 residues. In nucleotides, the CDR3 is TGTGCCAGCAGTTTACGGGGGAATCAGCCCCAGCATTTT. Translated: CASSLRGNQPQHF.

This clonotype came up once. The V call is TRBV20-1, the J call TRBJ2-1, with D possibly being TRBD1 (6 bases). This CDR3 region has 15 residues. Germline CDR1 reads DFQATT; CDR2 reads SNEGSKA (reference sequence). V gave up 5 bases and J gave up 7 bases, with 21 bases separating them. Written as DNA, the CDR3 is TGCAGTGCTCCCCGGTATGTGGGGGCCGCGAATGAGCAGTTCTTC. Its translation is CSAPRYVGAANEQFF.

This clonotype was detected only once. V and J are TRBV6-6 and TRBJ2-7; tentative D call: TRBD1 (6 bases). V lost 8 bases to trimming and J lost 3 bases, with 11 bases between them. From germline, CDR1 is MNHNY and CDR2 SVGAGI (reference sequence). The CDR3 covers 12 residues. For the CDR3, the DNA is TGTGCCAGCGGTACAGGGTTCTACGAGCAGTACTTC. It codes for CASGTGFYEQYF.

The V and J genes are TRBV20-1 and TRBJ2-5; D is unresolved. Trimming cost V 0 bases and J 4 bases, with 12 bases left between them. Germline V gene sequence: CDR1 DFQATT, CDR2 SNEGSKA (reference sequence). The CDR3 length is 14 residues. DNA for the CDR3: TGCAGTGCTAGAGATGGCTTACAGCTAGAGACCCAGTACTTC. It codes for CSARDGLQLETQYF.

The V gene is TRBV27, the J gene TRBJ1-5, with TRBD1 matching 7 bases. The CDR3 totals 15 residues. Losses at the gene ends were 4 bases for V and 3 bases for J; bases not matched to a gene: 6. Looked up from germline, CDR1 is MNHEY and CDR2 is SMNVEV (reference sequence). The chain's CDR3 is CASSWTGAHNQPQHF. The DNA for the CDR3 is TGTGCCAGCAGTTGGACAGGTGCTCACAATCAGCCCCAGCATTTT.

The chain combines TRBV5-1 with TRBJ2-7; TRBD2 might be the D (5 bases). This CDR3 is 15 amino acids long. Trimming removed 0 bases from V and 6 bases from J, with 16 bases in between. Germline CDR1 reads SGHRS; CDR2 reads YFSETQ. The CDR3 DNA follows: TGCGCCAGCAGCTTGGATGCTGGGTCGGGAACCGAGCAGTACTTC. Its translation: CASSLDAGSGTEQYF.

The rearrangement joins TRBV12-3 or TRBV12-4 to TRBJ1-6; D uncertain. The CDR3 totals 14 residues. Trimming left V 2 bases short and J 9 bases short, with 11 bases between. The CDR3 nucleotides read TGTGCCAGCAGTTTACCCCCACCGGGTTCACCCCTCCACTTT. It codes for CASSLPPPGSPLHF.

The table lists this clonotype with a count of one. V and J are TRBV2 and TRBJ2-5; D perhaps matches TRBD2 (6 bases). In germline, CDR1 is SNHLY, CDR2 FYNNEI. Deletions cut 4 bases from V and 1 base from J, with 13 bases between. The CDR3 length is 15 residues. CDR3: CASSVPSVFQETQYF. The CDR3 DNA follows: TGTGCCAGCAGTGTGCCTAGCGTATTCCAAGAGACCCAGTACTTC.

This clonotype came up once. The rearrangement links TRBV28 to TRBJ2-4; D is unclear. Trimming removed 3 bases at V and 12 bases at J, with 15 bases between. This CDR3 has 13 amino acids. Germline V gene sequence: CDR1 MDHEN, CDR2 SYDVKM. CDR3 coding DNA: TGTGCCAGCAGTTTGTCCCTACCCATCACTCAGTACTTC. Its protein is CASSLSLPITQYF.

This chain uses TRBV12-3 or TRBV12-4 with TRBJ2-7; possibly TRBD1 or TRBD2 for D (5 bases each). Trimming left V 5 bases short and J 2 bases short, with 10 bases between. The CDR3 totals 13 residues. This chain's CDR3 is CASSPGAAYEQYF. The CDR3 bases are TGTGCCAGCAGTCCCGGGGCGGCCTACGAGCAGTACTTC.

This chain joins TRBV28 and TRBJ2-7, with 8 bases identical to TRBD1. There are 14 residues in the CDR3. Germline V CDR1 and CDR2: MDHEN, SYDVKM. Unmatched junction bases numbered 7, after V lost 5 bases and J lost 4 bases. CDR3 DNA sequence: TGTGCCAGCAGTCGACAGGGGCTCCGTTACGAGCAGTACTTC. It encodes CASSRQGLRYEQYF. Filled out from reference TRBV28 and TRBJ2-7, the complete variable domain reads DVKVTQSSRYLVKRTGEKVFLECVQDMDHENMFWYRQDPGLGLRLIYFSYDVKMKEKGDIPEGYSVSREKKERFSLILESASTNQTSMYLCASSRQGLRYEQYFGPGTRLTVT.

This clonotype was seen more than once but under ten times. The rearrangement uses TRBV29-1 and TRBJ2-5; D gene ambiguous. From germline, CDR1 is SQVTM and CDR2 ANQGSEA. Trimming stripped 4 bases from V and 3 bases from J, with 6 bases between. CDR3 length: 11 residues. The chain's CDR3 is CSVAREETQYF. The CDR3 DNA sequence: TGCAGCGTTGCCAGAGAAGAGACCCAGTACTTC.

This chain connects TRBV28 to TRBJ2-3, with 7 bases identical to TRBD2. The CDR3 runs to 16 residues. With 6 bases clipped from V and 3 bases from J, the junction kept 12 bases outside the gene matches. Germline CDR1 reads MDHEN; CDR2 reads SYDVKM. Written as DNA, the CDR3 is TGTGCCAGCAGCCAACTAGCGAAGCAGTTAACAGATACGCAGTATTTT. Residues: CASSQLAKQLTDTQYF.

The V gene is TRBV20-1, the J gene TRBJ1-2; D is undetermined. Germline V gives CDR1 DFQATT, CDR2 SNEGSKA (reference sequence). The CDR3 has 11 residues. V gave up 7 bases and J gave up 7 bases, with 13 bases separating them. CDR3 loop: CSGQRMSGYTF. CDR3 DNA sequence: TGCAGTGGCCAGCGGATGAGTGGCTACACCTTC.

This clonotype was observed once. The chain links TRBV5-1 to TRBJ2-3, with D possibly matching TRBD2 (5 bases). Germline CDR1 SGHRS, CDR2 YFSETQ. The CDR3 runs 15 residues. V shed 4 bases and J shed 6 bases, with 18 bases lying between them. CDR3 sequence (DNA): TGCGCCAGCAGCGGGTACGGGGATCCTGAGGATACGCAGTATTTT. It is translated as CASSGYGDPEDTQYF.

This chain uses TRBV30 with TRBJ1-6, with a tentative D call TRBD1 (5 bases). This CDR3 region has 17 residues. The germline CDR1 and CDR2 sequences are GTSNPN and SVGIG (reference sequence). V dropped 4 bases and J dropped 5 bases, with 21 bases sitting between them. CDR3 coding DNA: TGTGCCTGGAACAGGATCGGTAGAGGAATGGATAATTCACCCCTCCACTTT. Its translation: CAWNRIGRGMDNSPLHF.

The rearrangement joins TRBV11-2 to TRBJ2-1; TRBD2 matches 8 bases. The CDR3 sequence is 15 residues long. Germline V gives CDR1 SGHAT, CDR2 FQNNGV. V lost 5 bases and J lost 5; bases outside the gene matches: 8. The CDR3, as DNA: TGTGCCAGCAGCCGGCCGGGACTAGATCACAATGAGCAGTTCTTC. This translates into CASSRPGLDHNEQFF.

This chain links TRBV2 with TRBJ1-5; 7 nucleotides align to TRBD1. J gave up 3 bases and V 6 bases, and 8 bases lay outside the gene matches. The CDR3 extends over 15 amino acids. CDR1 is SNHLY, CDR2 FYNNEI, per germline. The CDR3 loop reads CASRADRAHNQPQHF. CDR3 DNA: TGTGCCAGCAGGGCCGACAGGGCCCACAATCAGCCCCAGCATTTT.

The J gene is TRBJ1-2, the V gene TRBV11-1; 8 positions agree with TRBD1. Unmatched junction bases numbered 13, after V lost 8 bases and J lost 8 bases. Germline loops: CDR1 SGHAT, CDR2 FQDESV (reference sequence). The CDR3 loop spans 14 amino acids. The CDR3 DNA reads as TGTGCCAGCCGCGCGACAGGGGATTCGAGAGGCTACACCTTC. It is translated as CASRATGDSRGYTF.

The CDR3 here is CASRAGDLYEQYF. In DNA, the CDR3 is TGTGCCAGCAGAGCAGGGGACTTGTACGAGCAGTACTTC. J is TRBJ2-7 and V is TRBV7-2, with D possibly being TRBD1 or TRBD2 (6 bases each). Looked up from germline, CDR1 is SGHTA and CDR2 is FQGNSA. CDR3 size: 13 residues. The V and J ends lost 6 bases and 4 bases respectively, with 13 bases between them.

This chain connects TRBV12-3 or TRBV12-4 to TRBJ1-5; TRBD1 is a possible D gene (5 bases). This CDR3 spans 15 amino acids. V lost 3 bases and J 2 bases, leaving 11 bases between the germline ends. CDR3 nucleotides: TGTGCCAGCAGTTTTAGGGGCTCCGGCAATCAGCCCCAGCATTTT. Its translation is CASSFRGSGNQPQHF.

The chain recombines TRBV12-3 or TRBV12-4 with TRBJ2-3, with D unresolved. V lost 4 bases, J lost 2 bases, and 10 bases lay in between. CDR3 size: 14 residues. CDR3 protein: CASSYGDLTDTQYF. The CDR3 DNA sequence: TGTGCCAGCAGTTATGGAGACCTCACAGATACGCAGTATTTT.